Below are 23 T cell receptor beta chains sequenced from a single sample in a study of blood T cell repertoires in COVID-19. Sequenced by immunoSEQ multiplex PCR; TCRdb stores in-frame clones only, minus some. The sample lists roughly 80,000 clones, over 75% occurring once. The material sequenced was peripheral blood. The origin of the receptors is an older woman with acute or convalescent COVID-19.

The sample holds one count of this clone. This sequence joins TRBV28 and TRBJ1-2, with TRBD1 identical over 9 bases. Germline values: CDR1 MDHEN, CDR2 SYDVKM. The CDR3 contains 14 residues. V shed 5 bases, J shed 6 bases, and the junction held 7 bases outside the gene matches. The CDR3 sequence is CASSKHRGRDGYTF. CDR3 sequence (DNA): TGTGCCAGCAGTAAGCACAGGGGGCGGGATGGCTACACCTTC.

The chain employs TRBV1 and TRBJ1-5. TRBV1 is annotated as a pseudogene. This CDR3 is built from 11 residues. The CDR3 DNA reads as TGCACCAGCAGCCAGCTCCCGGGAGGGCATTTT. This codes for CTSSQLPGGHF.

The CDR3 DNA reads as TGTGCCAGCAGTGAATTCGGGGGACTTAACACCGGGGAGCTGTTTTTT. It codes for CASSEFGGLNTGELFF. This sequence joins TRBV25-1 and TRBJ2-2; tentative D call: TRBD2 (6 bases). This CDR3 contains 16 residues. Germline loops: CDR1 MGHDK, CDR2 SYGVNS. The V end was cut by 1 base, the J end by 2 bases, with 11 bases between.

The CDR3 DNA reads TGTGCCAGCAGCTTCAGGGATAAGCAGCCCCAGCATTTT. This codes for CASSFRDKQPQHF. V gene TRBV7-2 combines with J gene TRBJ1-5; D might be TRBD1 (5 bases). Germline lookup yields CDR1 SGHTA and CDR2 FQGNSA. Trimming left V 3 bases short and J 7 bases short, with 10 bases between. The CDR3 has 13 residues.

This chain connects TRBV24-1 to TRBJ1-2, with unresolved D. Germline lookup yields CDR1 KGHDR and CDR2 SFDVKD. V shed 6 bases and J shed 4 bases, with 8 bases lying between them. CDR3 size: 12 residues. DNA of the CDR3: TGTGCCACCAGTCGGGAGAGCTATGGCTACACCTTC. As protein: CATSRESYGYTF.

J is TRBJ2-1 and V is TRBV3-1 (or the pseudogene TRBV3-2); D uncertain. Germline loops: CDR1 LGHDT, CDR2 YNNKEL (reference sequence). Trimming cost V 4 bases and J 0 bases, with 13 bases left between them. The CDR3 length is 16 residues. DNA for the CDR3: TGTGCCAGCAGCCGAGACCTTGAGAGCTCCTACAATGAGCAGTTCTTC. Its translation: CASSRDLESSYNEQFF.

The CDR3 coding sequence is TGTGCCAGCAGTTTACTAGCGGGAGCAGATACGCAGTATTTT. It yields the protein CASSLLAGADTQYF. The V call is TRBV27, the J call TRBJ2-3; 10 bases line up with TRBD2. After removal of 2 bases from V and 4 bases from J, the junction contained 0 bases not matched to a gene. The CDR3 consists of 14 residues. Germline assignment: CDR1 MNHEY and CDR2 SMNVEV (reference sequence).

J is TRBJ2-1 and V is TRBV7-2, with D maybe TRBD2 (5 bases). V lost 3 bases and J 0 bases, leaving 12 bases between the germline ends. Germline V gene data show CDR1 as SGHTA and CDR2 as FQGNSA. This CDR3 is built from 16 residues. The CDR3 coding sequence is TGTGCCAGCAGCTTTAGCGCGACGAGCTCCTACAATGAGCAGTTCTTC. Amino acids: CASSFSATSSYNEQFF.

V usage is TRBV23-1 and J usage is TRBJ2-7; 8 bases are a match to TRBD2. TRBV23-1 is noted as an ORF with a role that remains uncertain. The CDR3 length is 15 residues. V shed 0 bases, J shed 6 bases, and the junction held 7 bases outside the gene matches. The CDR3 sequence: CASSQSTRTSGEQYV. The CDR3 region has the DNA TGCGCCAGCAGTCAATCGACCCGAACTAGCGGCGAGCAGTACGTC.

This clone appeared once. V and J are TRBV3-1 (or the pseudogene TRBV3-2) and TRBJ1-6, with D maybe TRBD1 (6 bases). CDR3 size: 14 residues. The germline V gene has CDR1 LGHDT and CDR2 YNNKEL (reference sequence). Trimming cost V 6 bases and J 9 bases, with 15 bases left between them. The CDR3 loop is CASRLDRFSSPLHF. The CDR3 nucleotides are TGTGCCAGCAGACTCGACAGGTTTAGTTCACCCCTCCACTTT.

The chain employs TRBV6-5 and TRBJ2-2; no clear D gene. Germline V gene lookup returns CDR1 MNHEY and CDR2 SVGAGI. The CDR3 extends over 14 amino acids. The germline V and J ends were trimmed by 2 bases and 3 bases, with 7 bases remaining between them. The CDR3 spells CASSYAGYTGELFF. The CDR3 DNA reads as TGTGCCAGCAGTTACGCCGGGTACACCGGGGAGCTGTTTTTT.

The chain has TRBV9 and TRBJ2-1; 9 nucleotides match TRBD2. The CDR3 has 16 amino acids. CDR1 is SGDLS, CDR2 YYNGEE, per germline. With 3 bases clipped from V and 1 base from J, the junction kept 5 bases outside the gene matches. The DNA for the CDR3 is TGTGCCAGCAGCGCCCGCCTAGCGGGATCCTACAATGAGCAGTTCTTC. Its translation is CASSARLAGSYNEQFF.

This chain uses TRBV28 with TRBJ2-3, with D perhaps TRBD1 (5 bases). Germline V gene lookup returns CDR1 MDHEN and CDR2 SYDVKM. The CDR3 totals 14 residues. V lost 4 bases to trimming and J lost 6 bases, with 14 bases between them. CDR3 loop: CASSSGDSRDTQYF. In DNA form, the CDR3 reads TGTGCCAGCAGTTCAGGAGACAGCCGGGATACGCAGTATTTT.

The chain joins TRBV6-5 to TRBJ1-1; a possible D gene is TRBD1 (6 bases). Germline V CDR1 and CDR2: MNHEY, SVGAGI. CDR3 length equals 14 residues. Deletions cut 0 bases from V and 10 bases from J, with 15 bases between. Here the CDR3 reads CASSYSMLGGGAFF. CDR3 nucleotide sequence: TGTGCCAGCAGTTACTCGATGCTGGGAGGGGGAGCTTTCTTT.

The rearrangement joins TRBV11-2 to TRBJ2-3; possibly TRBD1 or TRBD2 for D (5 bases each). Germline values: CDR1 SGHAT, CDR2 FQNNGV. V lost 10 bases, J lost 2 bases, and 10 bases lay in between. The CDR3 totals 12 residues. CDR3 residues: CATRETTDTQYF. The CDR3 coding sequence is TGTGCCACCAGGGAGACCACAGATACGCAGTATTTT.

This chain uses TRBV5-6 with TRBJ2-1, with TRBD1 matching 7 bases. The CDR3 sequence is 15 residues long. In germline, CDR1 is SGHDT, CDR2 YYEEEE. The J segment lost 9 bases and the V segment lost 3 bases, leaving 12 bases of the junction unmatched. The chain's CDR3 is CASSYGDSIVGEQFF. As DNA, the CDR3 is TGTGCCAGCAGCTATGGGGACAGTATAGTGGGTGAGCAGTTCTTC.

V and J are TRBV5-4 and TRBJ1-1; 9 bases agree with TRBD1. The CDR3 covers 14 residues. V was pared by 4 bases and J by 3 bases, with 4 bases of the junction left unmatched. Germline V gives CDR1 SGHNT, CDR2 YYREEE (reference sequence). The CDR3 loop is CASSPWTGDTEAFF. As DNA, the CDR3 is TGTGCCAGCAGCCCATGGACAGGGGACACTGAAGCTTTCTTT.

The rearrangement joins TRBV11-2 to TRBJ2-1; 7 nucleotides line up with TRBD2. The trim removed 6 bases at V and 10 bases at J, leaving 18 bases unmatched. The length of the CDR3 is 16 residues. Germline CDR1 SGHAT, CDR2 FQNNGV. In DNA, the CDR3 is TGTGCCAGCAGAGCGATTCTAGCGGCAGGACGAGAAGAGCAGTTCTTC. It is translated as CASRAILAAGREEQFF.

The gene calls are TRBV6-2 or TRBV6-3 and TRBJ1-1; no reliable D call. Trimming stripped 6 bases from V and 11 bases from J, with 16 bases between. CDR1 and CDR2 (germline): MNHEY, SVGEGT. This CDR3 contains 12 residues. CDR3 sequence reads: CASSPARGKAFF. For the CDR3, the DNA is TGTGCCAGCAGCCCTGCCAGAGGGAAGGCTTTCTTT.

CDR3 residues: CAWSALGLADEQFF. CDR3 DNA sequence: TGTGCCTGGAGTGCCTTAGGACTAGCGGATGAGCAGTTCTTC. V and J are TRBV30 and TRBJ2-1; the match to TRBD2 covers 10 bases. The CDR3 is made up of 14 amino acids. CDR1 is GTSNPN and CDR2 is SVGIG in the germline V gene (reference sequence). V gave up 1 base and J gave up 8 bases; unmatched junction bases: 5.

CDR3 amino acids: CATSDFSQGNYGYTF. In DNA form, the CDR3 reads TGTGCCACCAGTGATTTCTCACAGGGGAACTATGGCTACACCTTC. The chain carries TRBV24-1 and TRBJ1-2, with 7 bases lining up with TRBD1. CDR3 length: 15 amino acids. Germline CDR1 and CDR2: KGHDR and SFDVKD. Trimming at V came to 1 base and at J to 2 bases, leaving 3 bases not matched to a gene.

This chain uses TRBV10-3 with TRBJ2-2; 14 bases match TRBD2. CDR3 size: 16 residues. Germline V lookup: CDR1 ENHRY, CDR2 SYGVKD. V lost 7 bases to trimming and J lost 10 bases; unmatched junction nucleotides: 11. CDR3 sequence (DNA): TGTGCCATCAACAGAGGGACTAGCGGGAGAAGTCCGGAGCTGTTTTTT. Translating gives CAINRGTSGRSPELFF.

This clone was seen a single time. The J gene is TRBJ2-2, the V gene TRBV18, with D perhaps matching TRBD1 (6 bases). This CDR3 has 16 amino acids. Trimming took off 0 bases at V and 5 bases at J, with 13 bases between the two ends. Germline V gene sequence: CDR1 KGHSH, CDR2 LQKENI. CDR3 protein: CASSPPTGLTTGELFF. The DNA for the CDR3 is TGTGCCAGCTCACCACCTACAGGGTTGACTACCGGGGAGCTGTTTTTT.